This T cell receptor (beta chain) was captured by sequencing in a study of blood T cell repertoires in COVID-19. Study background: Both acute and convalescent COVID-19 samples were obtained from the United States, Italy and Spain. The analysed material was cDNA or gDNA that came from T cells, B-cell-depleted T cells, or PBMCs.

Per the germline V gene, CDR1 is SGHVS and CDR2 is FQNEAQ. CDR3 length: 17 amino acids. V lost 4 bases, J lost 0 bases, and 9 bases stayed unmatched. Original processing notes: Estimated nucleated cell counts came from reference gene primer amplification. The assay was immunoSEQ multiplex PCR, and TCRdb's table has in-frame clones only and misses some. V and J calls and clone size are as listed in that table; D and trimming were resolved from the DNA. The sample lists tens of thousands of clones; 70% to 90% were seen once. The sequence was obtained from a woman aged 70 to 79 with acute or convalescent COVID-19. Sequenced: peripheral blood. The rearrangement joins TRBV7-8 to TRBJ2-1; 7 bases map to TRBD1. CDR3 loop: CASSSQGYLSSYNEQFF. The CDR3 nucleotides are TGTGCCAGCAGCTCACAGGGGTACTTGAGCTCCTACAATGAGCAGTTCTTC.